Below, one T cell receptor (beta chain) is given with its context. The antigen remains undetermined. This sample is part of a study of T cell repertoires in cytomegalovirus infection. As for the study in general: Both CMV infection and a matching HLA type were indicated by public TCR beta signatures. Broader study findings: CMV-specific TCR beta clonotypes restricted by HLA-C dominated the ex vivo response. Carriers of CMV and the relevant HLA type were discriminated by public TCR beta frequency.

The germline CDR1 and CDR2 sequences are MDHEN and SYDVKM. The V and J ends lost 5 bases and 1 base, in that order; junction bases with no gene match: 13. The CDR3 totals 17 residues. TCRdb called the reads again in MiXCR, with one record for every CDR3 protein. The sample shows approximately 750,000 distinct CDR3 sequences, about 40% of them seen only once. The chain links TRBV28 to TRBJ2-5; 7 bases align to TRBD2. The source of this sequence is a human donor in good health (CMV status not recorded). Some clones in this sample may be carry-over from other donors' samples. Sequencing was carried out using PBMCs. In nucleotides, the CDR3 is TGTGCCAGCAGTCCCTACCCCGTAACTAGCGTCCAAGAGACCCAGTACTTC. Translating gives CASSPYPVTSVQETQYF.